This T cell receptor beta chain is drawn from a study of Graves' ophthalmopathy and Graves' hyperthyroidism. This clonotype was picked up a small number of times. A much larger clone sits a single nucleotide away, making a read error possible. This CDR3 comprises 14 residues. Germline V gene data show CDR1 as SGHTA and CDR2 as FQGNSA. Trimming pared 4 bases from V and 4 bases from J, leaving 13 bases between. Beta-chain TCR CDR3 regions were amplified from RNA transcripts. RT-PCR in the first round used HTBI primers; a second-round multiplex PCR followed. MiXCR was run by TCRdb on the multiplex PCR reads, yielding one entry per CDR3 protein. The sample lists around 1,200,000 distinct CDR3 sequences, approximately 35% occurring once.

The V gene is TRBV7-2, the J gene TRBJ2-5; D is uncertain. This TCR was sampled from an adult man with Graves' hyperthyroidism. The sample comprised peripheral blood or thyroid tissue (not recorded which). CDR3 sequence: CASSSQGTRETQYF. In nucleotides, the CDR3 is TGTGCCAGCAGCTCCCAAGGCACCCGAGAGACCCAGTACTTC.